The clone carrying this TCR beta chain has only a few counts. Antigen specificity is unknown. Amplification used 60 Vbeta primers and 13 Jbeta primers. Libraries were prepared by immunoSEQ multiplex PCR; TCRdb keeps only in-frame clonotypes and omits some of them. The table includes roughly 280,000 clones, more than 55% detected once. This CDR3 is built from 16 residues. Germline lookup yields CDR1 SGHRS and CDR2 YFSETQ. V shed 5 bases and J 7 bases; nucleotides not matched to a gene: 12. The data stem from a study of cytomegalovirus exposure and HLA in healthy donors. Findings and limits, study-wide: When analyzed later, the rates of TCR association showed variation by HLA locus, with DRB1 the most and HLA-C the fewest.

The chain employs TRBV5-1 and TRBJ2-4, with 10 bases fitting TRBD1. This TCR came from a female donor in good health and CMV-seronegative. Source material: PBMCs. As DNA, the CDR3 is TGCGCCAGCAGTCTTTCGACAGGGGGCAATACGAACATTCAGTACTTC. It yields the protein CASSLSTGGNTNIQYF.